The 32 T cell receptor beta chains listed next were all sequenced from one sample in a study of T cell repertoires in cytomegalovirus infection. TCRdb independently ran MiXCR on the reads; one entry per CDR3 protein. The data show hundreds of thousands of distinct CDR3 sequences, with 24% seen just once and around 7.6% held by the top ten. The sample comprised CD8+ T cells from PBMCs. Receptor source: a human donor in good health (CMV status not recorded). Some clones in this sample may be carry-over from other donors' samples.

There are many counts of this clonotype. The chain employs TRBV10-2 and TRBJ2-1, with D possibly being TRBD2 (6 bases). The CDR3 is 16 residues long. V gave up 1 base and J gave up 3 bases, with 13 bases separating them. CDR1 is WSHSY and CDR2 is SAAADI in the germline V gene. The CDR3 region is CASSEFVGGLYNEQFF. Written as DNA, the CDR3 is TGCGCCAGCAGTGAGTTCGTGGGGGGACTCTACAATGAGCAGTTCTTC.

The chain uses TRBV20-1 and TRBJ1-4; D gene ambiguous. Germline V gives CDR1 DFQATT, CDR2 SNEGSKA (reference sequence). This CDR3 is built from 14 residues. V lost 5 bases and J 0 bases, leaving 10 bases between the germline ends. DNA for the CDR3: TGCAGTGCTCTAGGACGGTCAACTAATGAAAAACTGTTTTTT. Encoded protein: CSALGRSTNEKLFF.

This clonotype was seen a few times. The chain links TRBV2 to TRBJ2-3; D not certain. V dropped 6 bases and J dropped 6 bases, with 13 bases sitting between them. The CDR3 consists of 13 residues. Looked up from germline, CDR1 is SNHLY and CDR2 is FYNNEI. Here the CDR3 reads CASRDEAADTQYF. CDR3 nucleotide sequence: TGTGCCAGCAGGGACGAAGCTGCGGATACGCAGTATTTT.

This clonotype was observed many times. This CDR3 reads CASSSGTMGYGYTF. Here the CDR3 DNA reads TGTGCCAGCAGCTCCGGGACCATGGGCTATGGCTACACCTTC. The rearrangement links TRBV7-9 to TRBJ1-2, with a tentative D call TRBD1 (5 bases). V gave up 4 bases and J gave up 4 bases, with 13 bases separating them. The CDR3 extends over 14 amino acids. Per the germline V gene, CDR1 is SEHNR and CDR2 is FQNEAQ (reference sequence).

This chain joins TRBV4-2 and TRBJ2-1, with 14 nucleotides matching TRBD2. The CDR3 spans 16 residues. The germline CDR1 and CDR2 sequences are LGHNA and YNFKEQ. Trimming cost V 4 bases and J 8 bases; bases outside gene matches: 7. The CDR3 reads CASSPRLAGGLDEQFF. CDR3 sequence (DNA): TGTGCCAGCAGCCCAAGACTAGCGGGGGGGCTAGATGAGCAGTTCTTC.

CDR3 sequence: CASSDRDTQYF. CDR3 sequence (DNA): TGTGCCAGCAGTGACCGGGATACGCAGTATTTT. The chain links TRBV25-1 to TRBJ2-3; no reliable D call. V was pared by 3 bases and J by 6 bases, with 4 bases between. This CDR3 comprises 11 residues. Germline CDR1 and CDR2: MGHDK and SYGVNS.

This clonotype was counted a few times. The chain is built from TRBV20-1 and TRBJ1-2; D is perhaps TRBD1 (5 bases). V was cut by 0 bases and J by 8 bases, with 16 bases left in between. This CDR3 region has 14 residues. CDR1 and CDR2 from the germline V gene are DFQATT and SNEGSKA (reference sequence). The CDR3 DNA reads as TGCAGTGCTAGAGACGGGGACCCGGGTGAGGGCTACACCTTC. It translates to CSARDGDPGEGYTF.

This clonotype was detected many times. V gene TRBV5-6 combines with J gene TRBJ2-7; perhaps TRBD1 as D (7 bases). The CDR3 spans 14 residues. The germline gives CDR1 SGHDT, CDR2 YYEEEE. V was shortened by 4 bases and J by 3 bases, with 14 bases between the two germline ends. CDR3 in amino acids: CASSRRGPDYEQYF. CDR3 coding DNA: TGTGCCAGCAGCAGGAGGGGGCCTGACTACGAGCAGTACTTC.

The chain combines TRBV7-6 with TRBJ1-1; D remains ambiguous. The V end was cut by 0 bases, the J end by 1 base, with 9 bases between. Germline assignment: CDR1 SGHVS and CDR2 FNYEAQ. The CDR3 covers 15 residues. The CDR3 is CASSLAGPANTEAFF. The CDR3 region has the DNA TGTGCCAGCAGCTTAGCCGGGCCGGCGAACACTGAAGCTTTCTTT.

This clonotype was picked up a small number of times. The chain couples TRBV12-3 or TRBV12-4 to TRBJ1-4; 8 positions agree with TRBD1. J was trimmed by 6 bases and V by 0 bases; bases with no gene match: 6. The CDR3 spans 16 residues. The CDR3 is CASSLALDRGYEKLFF. CDR3 coding DNA: TGTGCCAGCAGTTTAGCGCTCGACAGGGGTTATGAAAAACTGTTTTTT.

In this sample, this clonotype turned up many times. The gene calls are TRBV6-5 and TRBJ2-1; 8 nucleotides align to TRBD1. CDR3 length: 17 amino acids. Germline V gene data show CDR1 as MNHEY and CDR2 as SVGAGI. Unmatched junction bases numbered 8, after V lost 3 bases and J lost 1 base. The CDR3 reads CASSYPARQGSYNEQFF. Written as DNA, the CDR3 is TGTGCCAGCAGTTATCCCGCTCGACAGGGGTCCTACAATGAGCAGTTCTTC.

The chain couples TRBV6-5 to TRBJ1-5, with TRBD1 as a possible D gene (5 bases). Trimming took 6 bases from V and 2 from J, leaving 11 bases between them. Germline V gene lookup returns CDR1 MNHEY and CDR2 SVGAGI. CDR3 length equals 14 residues. CDR3 sequence: CASSKWGGNQPQHF. In DNA form, the CDR3 reads TGTGCCAGCAGCAAATGGGGGGGCAATCAGCCCCAGCATTTT.

This CDR3 reads CASSLDGAKQFF. The CDR3 DNA reads TGTGCCAGCAGTTTAGACGGCGCAAAGCAGTTCTTC. The V and J genes are TRBV12-3 or TRBV12-4 and TRBJ2-1; D gene unclear. Trimming stripped 1 base from V and 11 bases from J, with 9 bases between. The CDR3 extends over 12 amino acids.

To note about this clonotype: This may be a read error: a much more frequent sequence differs by one nucleotide. This chain uses TRBV5-6 with TRBJ2-1, with D unresolved. CDR1 is SGHDT, CDR2 YYEEEE, per germline. This CDR3 spans 13 amino acids. The CDR3 spells CANSLGAVNEQFF. The CDR3 DNA reads as TGTGCCAACAGCCTCGGCGCAGTCAATGAGCAGTTCTTC. The whole variable domain, filled in from reference TRBV5-6 and TRBJ2-1, reads DAGVTQSPTHLIKTRGQQVTLRCSPKSGHDTVSWYQQALGQGPQFIFQYYEEEERQRGNFPDRFSGHQFPNYSSELNVNALLLGDSALYLCANSLGAVNEQFFGPGTRLTVL.

This clonotype was observed at least ten times. This chain connects TRBV7-2 to TRBJ2-5; a weak D match, TRBD2 (6 bases). V was clipped by 4 bases and J by 4 bases, with 10 bases between them. Germline CDR1 and CDR2: SGHTA and FQGNSA. The CDR3 extends over 13 amino acids. CDR3 bases: TGTGCCAGCAGCTGGGGGGTGCGAGAGACCCAGTACTTC. This encodes CASSWGVRETQYF.

The J gene is TRBJ2-5, the V gene TRBV7-9, with 9 nucleotides matching TRBD2. Germline values: CDR1 SEHNR, CDR2 FQNEAQ (reference sequence). Germline trimming cut 5 bases from V and 6 bases from J; bases unmatched to any gene: 7. CDR3 length equals 14 residues. CDR3 residues: CASSPSGGKQTQYF. The CDR3, as DNA: TGTGCCAGCAGCCCAAGCGGGGGGAAGCAGACCCAGTACTTC.

The gene calls are TRBV20-1 and TRBJ2-7; weak D call: TRBD1 (6 bases). The CDR3 is made up of 15 amino acids. The V gene's germline CDR1 is DFQATT and CDR2 SNEGSKA (reference sequence). Trimming removed 3 bases from V and 1 base from J, with 16 bases in between. CDR3 loop: CSARVRGERSYEQYF. For the CDR3, the DNA is TGCAGTGCTAGGGTCAGGGGCGAAAGGTCCTACGAGCAGTACTTC.

This clonotype was observed a handful of times. The V call is TRBV7-2, the J call TRBJ1-1; 9 bases map to TRBD1. CDR1 SGHTA and CDR2 FQGNSA come from the germline V gene. The V and J ends lost 1 base and 8 bases, in that order; junction bases with no gene match: 17. This CDR3 has 18 amino acids. This CDR3 is CASSLGWPGWDRVPEAFF. CDR3 coding DNA: TGTGCCAGCAGCTTAGGGTGGCCAGGTTGGGACAGGGTACCCGAAGCTTTCTTT.

The chain is built from TRBV28 and TRBJ1-6; D is perhaps TRBD1 (6 bases). CDR3 length: 14 residues. The germline gives CDR1 MDHEN, CDR2 SYDVKM. V lost 10 bases and J 7 bases, leaving 17 bases between the germline ends. CDR3 sequence reads: CANTILRGNSPLHF. The DNA of the CDR3 is TGTGCCAACACTATCCTTAGGGGGAATTCACCCCTCCACTTT.

The DNA for the CDR3 is TGTGCCAGCAGCTTGGCAGTCAACTACGAGCAGTACTTC. This translates into CASSLAVNYEQYF. The chain links TRBV5-6 to TRBJ2-7, with D unresolved. The V end lost 0 bases, the J end lost 3 bases, and 7 bases lay between the germline ends. There are 13 residues in the CDR3. Per the germline V gene, CDR1 is SGHDT and CDR2 is YYEEEE.

This clonotype was counted only a few times. V is TRBV29-1 and J is TRBJ2-2, with D perhaps matching TRBD1 or TRBD2 (5 bases each). V lost 7 bases to trimming and J lost 7 bases, with 19 bases between them. The CDR3 sequence is 14 residues long. CDR1 is SQVTM, CDR2 ANQGSEA, per germline. The CDR3 coding sequence is TGCAGCGCCCTACTCCGGGACGTGAACGGGGAGCTGTTTTTT. The encoded protein is CSALLRDVNGELFF.

This clonotype has at least ten counts. The chain recombines TRBV7-9 with TRBJ2-1, with a weak D call TRBD1 (5 bases). Germline CDR1 is SEHNR and CDR2 is FQNEAQ (reference sequence). This CDR3 comprises 13 residues. V was shortened by 10 bases and J by 5 bases, with 15 bases between the two germline ends. Here the CDR3 DNA reads TGTGCCACTCCTAAAGACAGCAACAATGAGCAGTTCTTC. This codes for CATPKDSNNEQFF.

The chain joins TRBV28 to TRBJ2-7; 9 bases map to TRBD1. CDR1 is MDHEN and CDR2 is SYDVKM in the germline V gene. This CDR3 is 14 amino acids long. V shed 5 bases, J shed 2 bases, and the junction held 4 bases outside the gene matches. The CDR3 sequence: CASSLQGAPYEQYV. In DNA form, the CDR3 reads TGTGCCAGCAGTCTACAGGGGGCGCCCTACGAGCAGTACGTC.

This clonotype was detected only a few times. The V gene is TRBV28, the J gene TRBJ1-2, with TRBD1 matching over 7 bases. Per germline, CDR1 MDHEN and CDR2 SYDVKM. The CDR3 loop spans 18 amino acids. V gave up 4 bases and J gave up 4 bases; unmatched junction bases: 18. Here the CDR3 DNA reads TGTGCCAGCAGTTCCCCGCCGACAGGGCTCAACCCCCTCTATGGCTACACCTTC. This gives the protein CASSSPPTGLNPLYGYTF.

The rearrangement uses TRBV2 and TRBJ1-5; 7 bases are shared with TRBD1. The CDR3 consists of 16 residues. Germline trimming cut 2 bases from V and 4 bases from J; bases unmatched to any gene: 8. Germline V gives CDR1 SNHLY, CDR2 FYNNEI. This chain's CDR3 is CASSEMQGEHNQPQHF. The CDR3 DNA sequence: TGTGCCAGCAGTGAAATGCAGGGGGAACATAATCAGCCCCAGCATTTT.

This clonotype was picked up a small number of times. This rearrangement joins TRBV28 to TRBJ1-5, with D uncertain. CDR1 and CDR2 (germline): MDHEN, SYDVKM. Trimming cost V 1 base and J 4 bases, with 8 bases left between them. The CDR3 sequence is 14 residues long. The CDR3 nucleotides are TGTGCCAGCAGTTTATTTGCCCGGAATCAGCCCCAGCATTTT. Amino acids: CASSLFARNQPQHF.

With respect to this clonotype: A read error may be the cause here, since a much bigger clone is one base away. V usage is TRBV11-2 and J usage is TRBJ2-1; D uncertain. The CDR3 loop spans 13 amino acids. Per germline, CDR1 SGHAT and CDR2 FQNNGV. Trimming removed 1 base at V and 3 bases at J, with 4 bases between. CDR3 residues: CASSLGHYNEQFF. CDR3 coding DNA: TGTGCCAGCAGCTTAGGACACTACAATGAGCAGTTCTTC.

About this clonotype: This may be a read error: a much more frequent sequence differs by one nucleotide. The rearrangement uses TRBV7-6 and TRBJ2-5, with D perhaps matching TRBD2 (5 bases). The germline CDR1 and CDR2 sequences are SGHVS and FNYEAQ. The CDR3 sequence is 15 residues long. V shed 2 bases and J shed 0 bases, with 10 bases lying between them. In nucleotides, the CDR3 is TGTGCCAGCAGCTTAATCGGTAGCGACCAAGAGACCCAGTACTTC. Translated: CASSLIGSDQETQYF.

This clonotype was observed at least ten times. The V call is TRBV28, the J call TRBJ2-7; 14 nucleotides line up with TRBD2. The germline CDR1 and CDR2 sequences are MDHEN and SYDVKM. CDR3 size: 18 residues. The trim removed 4 bases at V and 3 bases at J, leaving 11 bases unmatched. Written as DNA, the CDR3 is TGTGCCAGCAGTTCCCCCGGACTAGCGGGGGGAGGAAACTACGAGCAGTACGTC. Its protein product is CASSSPGLAGGGNYEQYV.

This clonotype was detected ten times or more. The chain is built from TRBV6-6 and TRBJ2-5; no definite D call. Germline CDR1 reads MNHNY; CDR2 reads SVGAGI (reference sequence). This CDR3 comprises 12 residues. V was clipped by 5 bases and J by 5 bases, with 9 bases between them. The CDR3 region is CASSTIEETQYF. The CDR3 DNA is TGTGCCAGCAGTACCATTGAGGAGACCCAGTACTTC.

The chain has TRBV19 and TRBJ2-2, with a possible D match to TRBD1 (8 bases). CDR3 length equals 15 residues. CDR1 and CDR2 (germline): LNHDA, SQIVND (reference sequence). V was trimmed by 5 bases and J by 3 bases, leaving 13 bases between them. The CDR3 reads CASSETGGDTGELFF. DNA for the CDR3: TGTGCCAGTAGTGAAACAGGGGGGGACACCGGGGAGCTGTTTTTT.

Only one count was recorded for this clonotype. A single base is all that separates this from a far larger clone, so a read error is likely. The chain carries TRBV7-2 and TRBJ2-7, with D maybe TRBD2 (5 bases). Germline assignment: CDR1 SGHTA and CDR2 FQGNSA. The CDR3 spans 11 residues. CDR3 sequence: CVSSGSYEQYF. DNA of the CDR3: TGTGTCAGCAGCGGTAGCTACGAGCAGTACTTC.